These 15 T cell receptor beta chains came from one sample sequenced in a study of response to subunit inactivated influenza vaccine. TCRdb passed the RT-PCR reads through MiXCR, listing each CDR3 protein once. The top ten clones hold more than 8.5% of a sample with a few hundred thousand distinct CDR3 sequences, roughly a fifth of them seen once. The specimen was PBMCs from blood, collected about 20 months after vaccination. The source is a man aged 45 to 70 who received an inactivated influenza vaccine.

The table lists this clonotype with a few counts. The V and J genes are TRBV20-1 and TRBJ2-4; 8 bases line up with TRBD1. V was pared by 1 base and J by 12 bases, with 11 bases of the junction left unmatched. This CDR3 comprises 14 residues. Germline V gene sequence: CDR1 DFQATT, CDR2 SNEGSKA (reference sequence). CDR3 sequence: CSARVNRGKGHQYF. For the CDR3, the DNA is TGCAGTGCTAGAGTAAACAGGGGGAAGGGTCATCAGTACTTC.

CDR3 sequence (DNA): TGTGCCAGCAGCTTAGAGGCTAGCGGGGTCAACACCGGGGAGCTGTTTTTT. It is translated as CASSLEASGVNTGELFF. The genes are TRBV7-6 and TRBJ2-2; 9 bases match TRBD2. This CDR3 contains 17 residues. Germline assignment: CDR1 SGHVS and CDR2 FNYEAQ. Trimming at V came to 1 base and at J to 2 bases, leaving 5 bases not matched to a gene.

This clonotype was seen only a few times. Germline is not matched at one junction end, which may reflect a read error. As DNA, the CDR3 is TGTGCCAGCAGCGGGCGGACCGAATCCCATGAGCAGTTCTTT. Amino acids: CASSGRTESHEQFF. V is TRBV5-5 and J is TRBJ2-1; D unresolved. CDR1 and CDR2 from the germline V gene are SGHKS and YYEKEE (reference sequence). The CDR3 sequence is 14 residues long.

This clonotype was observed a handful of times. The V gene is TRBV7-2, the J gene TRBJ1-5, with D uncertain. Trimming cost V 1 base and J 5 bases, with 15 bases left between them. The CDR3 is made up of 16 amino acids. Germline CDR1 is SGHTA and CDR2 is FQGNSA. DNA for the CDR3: TGTGCCAGCAGCTTAGTAGTCGACCGGGGAGATCAGCCCCAGCATTTT. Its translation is CASSLVVDRGDQPQHF.

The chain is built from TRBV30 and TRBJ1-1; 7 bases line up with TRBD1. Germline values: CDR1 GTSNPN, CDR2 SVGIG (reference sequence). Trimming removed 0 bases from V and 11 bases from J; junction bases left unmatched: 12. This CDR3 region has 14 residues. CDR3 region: CAWSVRKGAWRAFF. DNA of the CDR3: TGTGCCTGGAGTGTACGGAAGGGGGCTTGGAGGGCTTTCTTT. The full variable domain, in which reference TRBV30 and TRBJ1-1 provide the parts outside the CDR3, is SQTIHQWPATLVQPVGSPLSLECTVEGTSNPNLYWYRQAAGRGLQLLFYSVGIGQISSEVPQNLSASRPQDRQFILSSKKLLLSDSGFYLCAWSVRKGAWRAFFGQGTRLTVV.

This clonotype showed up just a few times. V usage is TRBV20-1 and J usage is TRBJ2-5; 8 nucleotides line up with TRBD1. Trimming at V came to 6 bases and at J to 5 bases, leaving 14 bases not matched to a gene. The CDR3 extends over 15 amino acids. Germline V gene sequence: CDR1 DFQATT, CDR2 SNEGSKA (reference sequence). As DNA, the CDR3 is TGCAGTGCCCCCGACAGGGGTCCTAGGACGGAGACCCAGTACTTC. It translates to CSAPDRGPRTETQYF.

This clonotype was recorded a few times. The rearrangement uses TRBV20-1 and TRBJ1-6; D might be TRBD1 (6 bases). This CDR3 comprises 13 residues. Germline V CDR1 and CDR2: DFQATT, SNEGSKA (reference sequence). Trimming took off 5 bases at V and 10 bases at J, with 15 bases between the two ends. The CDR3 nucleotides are TGCAGTGCTGGCGTGGACAGAAGATCACCCCTCCACTTT. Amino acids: CSAGVDRRSPLHF.

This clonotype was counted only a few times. CDR3 bases: TGCGCCAGCAGCTCCCCGCGCGATACGCAGTATTTT. Amino acid sequence: CASSSPRDTQYF. The J gene is TRBJ2-3, the V gene TRBV5-1; D not resolved. Trimming took off 3 bases at V and 6 bases at J, with 8 bases between the two ends. CDR3 length: 12 amino acids. Germline CDR1 is SGHRS and CDR2 is YFSETQ.

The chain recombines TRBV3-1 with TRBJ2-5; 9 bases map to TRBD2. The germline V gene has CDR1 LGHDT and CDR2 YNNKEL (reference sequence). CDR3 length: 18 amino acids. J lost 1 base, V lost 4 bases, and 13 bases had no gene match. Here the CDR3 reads CASSPGQTSGPTQETQYF. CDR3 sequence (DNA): TGTGCCAGCAGCCCGGGACAAACTAGCGGGCCCACCCAAGAGACCCAGTACTTC.

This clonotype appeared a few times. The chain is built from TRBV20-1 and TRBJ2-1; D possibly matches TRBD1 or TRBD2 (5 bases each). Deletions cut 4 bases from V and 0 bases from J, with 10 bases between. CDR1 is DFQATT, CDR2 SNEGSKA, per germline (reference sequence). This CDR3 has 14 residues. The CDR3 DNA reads TGCAGTGCTACCGGGACCACCTCCTACAATGAGCAGTTCTTC. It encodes CSATGTTSYNEQFF.

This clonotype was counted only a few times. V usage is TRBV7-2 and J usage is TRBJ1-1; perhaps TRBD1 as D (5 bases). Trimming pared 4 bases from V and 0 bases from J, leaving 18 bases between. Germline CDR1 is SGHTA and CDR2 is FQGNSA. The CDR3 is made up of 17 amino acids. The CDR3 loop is CASSSPVGDPMNTEAFF. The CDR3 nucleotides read TGTGCCAGCAGCTCCCCAGTTGGGGACCCTATGAACACTGAAGCTTTCTTT.

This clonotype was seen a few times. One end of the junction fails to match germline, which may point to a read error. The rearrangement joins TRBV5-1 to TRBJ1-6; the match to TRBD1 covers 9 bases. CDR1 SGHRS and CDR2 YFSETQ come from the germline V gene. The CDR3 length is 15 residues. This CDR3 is CASSSRTGDKSPLHF. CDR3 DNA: TGCGCCAGCAGCTCTCGGACAGGGGATAAGTCACCCCTCCACTTT.

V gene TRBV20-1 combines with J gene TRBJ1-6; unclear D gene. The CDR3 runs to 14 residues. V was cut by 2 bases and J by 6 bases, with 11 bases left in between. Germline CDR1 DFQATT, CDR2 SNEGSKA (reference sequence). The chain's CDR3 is CSARQLDSNSPLHF. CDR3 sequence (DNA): TGCAGTGCTAGACAACTGGATAGTAATTCACCCCTCCACTTT.

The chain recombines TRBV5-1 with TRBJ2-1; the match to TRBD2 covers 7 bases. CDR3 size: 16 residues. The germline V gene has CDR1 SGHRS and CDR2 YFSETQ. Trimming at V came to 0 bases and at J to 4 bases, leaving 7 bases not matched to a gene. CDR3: CASSLGPSGTYNEQFF. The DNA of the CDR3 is TGCGCCAGCAGCTTGGGGCCTAGCGGAACTTACAATGAGCAGTTCTTC.

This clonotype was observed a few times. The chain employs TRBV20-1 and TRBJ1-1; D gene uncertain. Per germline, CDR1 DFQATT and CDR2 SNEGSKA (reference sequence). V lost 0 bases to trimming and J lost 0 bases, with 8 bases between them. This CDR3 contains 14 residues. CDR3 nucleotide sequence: TGCAGTGCTAGAGAGGGAGGGATGAACACTGAAGCTTTCTTT. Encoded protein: CSAREGGMNTEAFF.